This TCR beta chain derives from a study of metastatic and nonmetastatic thyroid tumors. About the study: Comparative analysis of repertoires was undertaken across blood and tumor or nodule tissue obtained from malignant and benign thyroid patients. The study, taken as a whole, reports: Reports indicated that malignant thyroid tumors showed significantly higher TCR beta diversity than benign nodules did, in blood and tumor.

The CDR3 totals 15 residues. Trimming took 4 bases from V and 2 from J, leaving 13 bases between them. The germline gives CDR1 MDHEN, CDR2 SYDVKM. A remark on this clone: No antigen is known for it.

Patients had received no treatment of any kind before thyroid surgery. Original data processing: Across clinicopathological groups, CDR3 differences served as the basis for building a distant-metastasis classifier for papillary thyroid cancer. TCRdb reprocessed the PCR reads via MiXCR. The V and J calls and clone size are TCRdb's, not the authors'. In the table there are about 37,000 clones, 28% of which are singletons. The rearrangement uses TRBV28 and TRBJ2-3; D gene unclear. This receptor was taken from a male donor with papillary thyroid cancer or a benign thyroid nodule (not recorded which). Some clones in this sample may be carry-over from other donors' samples. Sample: blood. CDR3 sequence (DNA): TGTGCCAGCAGTTCGCAGCTGACATACACAGATACGCAGTATTTT. Protein product: CASSSQLTYTDTQYF.